Presented here are 25 T cell receptor beta chains from one specimen sequenced in a study of spatial heterogeneity in lung cancer. TCRdb called the 5' RACE reads again in MiXCR, with one record for every CDR3 protein. The table shows around 120,000 distinct CDR3 sequences, with 12% occurring only once. As for time point: blood at routine non-recurrence follow-up after resection. Material for sequencing was whole RNA from tumor, nontumor lung or frozen PBMC, left unsorted. This specimen was PBMCs, taken at follow-up. These receptors were collected from a male donor with early-stage non-small cell lung cancer.

The chain has TRBV28 and TRBJ1-6; a possible D gene is TRBD1 (5 bases). The CDR3 consists of 12 residues. The germline CDR1 and CDR2 sequences are MDHEN and SYDVKM. V lost 3 bases and J lost 13, with 10 bases in between. The CDR3 region has the DNA TGTGCCAGCAGTTTGCCCGGGGCGCCCCTCCACTTT. Its translation: CASSLPGAPLHF.

This clonotype was seen only a few times. The chain is built from TRBV20-1 and TRBJ2-3; D unresolved. The CDR3 runs to 13 residues. Trimming cost V 1 base and J 2 bases, with 7 bases left between them. CDR1 is DFQATT, CDR2 SNEGSKA, per germline (reference sequence). The CDR3 nucleotides are TGCAGTGCTAGAGGACTTGACACAGATACGCAGTATTTT. Translated, it gives CSARGLDTDTQYF.

A few counts support this clonotype. This chain uses TRBV7-9 with TRBJ2-7; D is possibly TRBD1 (6 bases). V lost 4 bases and J 5 bases, leaving 12 bases between the germline ends. The CDR3 covers 13 residues. The germline gives CDR1 SEHNR, CDR2 FQNEAQ (reference sequence). CDR3: CASSSGQSHEQYF. The CDR3 DNA sequence: TGTGCCAGCAGCTCCGGACAGTCTCACGAGCAGTACTTC.

The gene calls are TRBV11-1 and TRBJ2-7, with no clear D. The length of the CDR3 is 14 residues. CDR1 and CDR2 (germline): SGHAT, FQDESV (reference sequence). V was cut by 5 bases and J by 2 bases, with 13 bases left in between. The CDR3 DNA is TGTGCCAGCAGCCGGCGACGTCCCCCCTACGAGCAGTACTTC. Translation: CASSRRRPPYEQYF.

In this sample, this clonotype turned up many times. The chain employs TRBV6-6 and TRBJ1-1, with a weak D call TRBD1 (5 bases). The CDR3 extends over 12 amino acids. V lost 5 bases to trimming and J lost 4 bases, with 8 bases between them. The V gene's germline CDR1 is MNHNY and CDR2 SVGAGI (reference sequence). In nucleotides, the CDR3 is TGTGCCAGCAGTATCAGGGTCACTGAAGCTTTCTTT. Its protein is CASSIRVTEAFF.

This clonotype was seen more than once but under ten times. The chain employs TRBV5-6 and TRBJ1-5, with D possibly TRBD1 on 5 matching bases. Germline CDR1 SGHDT, CDR2 YYEEEE. The length of the CDR3 is 16 residues. Trimming removed 3 bases from V and 2 bases from J, with 15 bases in between. This CDR3 is CASSSRLGGRNQPQHF. As DNA, the CDR3 is TGTGCCAGCAGCTCCCGACTGGGGGGACGCAATCAGCCCCAGCATTTT.

The sample holds many counts of this clonotype. The gene calls are TRBV5-4 and TRBJ2-5, with TRBD1 matching 7 bases. Germline V gives CDR1 SGHNT, CDR2 YYREEE (reference sequence). The CDR3 loop spans 13 amino acids. J lost 3 bases, V lost 3 bases, and 2 bases had no gene match. CDR3 bases: TGTGCCAGCAGCTCGGGACAGAAAGAGACCCAGTACTTC. Its protein is CASSSGQKETQYF.

In its sample, this clonotype was seen a few times. The rearrangement joins TRBV7-9 to TRBJ2-3, with no clear D. The CDR3 consists of 12 residues. Germline assignment: CDR1 SEHNR and CDR2 FQNEAQ (reference sequence). V was pared by 1 base and J by 4 bases, with 3 bases between. The chain's CDR3 is CASSLVPDTQYF. The CDR3 DNA is TGTGCCAGCAGCTTAGTGCCAGATACGCAGTATTTT.

This clonotype was counted between two and nine times. The chain combines TRBV10-3 with TRBJ2-3; D might be TRBD2 (6 bases). V lost 4 bases, J lost 6 bases, and 11 bases lay in between. The germline CDR1 and CDR2 sequences are ENHRY and SYGVKD. The CDR3 consists of 13 residues. CDR3 DNA: TGTGCCATCAGTGTAACTAGCCGCGATACGCAGTATTTT. Its translation is CAISVTSRDTQYF.

This clonotype was seen a handful of times. V is TRBV4-2 and J is TRBJ2-7; possibly TRBD1 or TRBD2 for D (5 bases each). Germline-derived CDR1 and CDR2 are LGHNA and YNFKEQ. CDR3 length: 14 residues. The V end lost 1 base, the J end lost 3 bases, and 10 bases lay between the germline ends. CDR3 DNA sequence: TGTGCCAGCAGCCAAGGGGACGGACTCTACGAGCAGTACTTC. As protein: CASSQGDGLYEQYF.

This clonotype has ten or more counts. The CDR3 coding sequence is TGCGCCAGCAGCCAAGATTTTCAATCAGATACGCAGTATTTT. It translates to CASSQDFQSDTQYF. The chain uses TRBV4-3 and TRBJ2-3; unclear D gene. Germline V gene lookup returns CDR1 LGHNA and CDR2 YSLEER. Trimming took 0 bases from V and 4 from J, leaving 8 bases between them. The CDR3 spans 14 residues.

The chain employs TRBV5-1 and TRBJ2-6, with a tentative D call TRBD1 (6 bases). This CDR3 contains 15 residues. Germline V CDR1 and CDR2: SGHRS, YFSETQ. Trimming took off 6 bases at V and 2 bases at J, with 12 bases between the two ends. This CDR3 is CASKIDRTGANVLTF. For the CDR3, the DNA is TGCGCCAGCAAGATAGACAGGACTGGGGCCAACGTCCTGACTTTC.

This clonotype appeared a few times. This chain uses TRBV10-3 with TRBJ2-5; D perhaps matches TRBD2 (6 bases). V was shortened by 0 bases and J by 5 bases, with 13 bases between the two germline ends. This CDR3 region has 15 residues. In germline, CDR1 is ENHRY, CDR2 SYGVKD. The CDR3 DNA is TGTGCCATCAGTGAGTCGTTGTCTAGCGTGGAGACCCAGTACTTC. Translation gives CAISESLSSVETQYF.

There are many counts of this clonotype. The chain is built from TRBV6-2 or TRBV6-3 and TRBJ1-5; D not certain. Germline V gene sequence: CDR1 MNHEY, CDR2 SVGEGT. The CDR3 spans 13 residues. V gave up 7 bases and J gave up 6 bases, with 13 bases separating them. CDR3 bases: TGTGCCAGCACTTTACTGGGTGGTCAGCCCCAGCATTTT. Residues: CASTLLGGQPQHF.

The table lists this clonotype with a few counts. The rearrangement uses TRBV9 and TRBJ2-5; no reliable D call. The CDR3 runs to 15 residues. Germline loops: CDR1 SGDLS, CDR2 YYNGEE. The V and J ends lost 0 bases and 5 bases respectively, with 14 bases between them. Written as DNA, the CDR3 is TGTGCCAGCAGCGTAGATCCCGGGTCAGCGGAGACCCAGTACTTC. Amino acids: CASSVDPGSAETQYF.

This clonotype appeared a few times. The J gene is TRBJ2-5, the V gene TRBV29-1; D unclear. Per germline, CDR1 SQVTM and CDR2 ANQGSEA. The CDR3 is made up of 11 amino acids. V gave up 3 bases and J gave up 2 bases, with 4 bases separating them. As DNA, the CDR3 is TGCAGCGTTGACGTTCAAGAGACCCAGTACTTC. It translates to CSVDVQETQYF.

V gene TRBV7-9 combines with J gene TRBJ1-4; possible D gene TRBD1, 5 bases. This CDR3 has 15 amino acids. The germline gives CDR1 SEHNR, CDR2 FQNEAQ (reference sequence). With 5 bases removed from V and 7 bases from J, the gap between germline ends came to 17 bases. CDR3 bases: TGTGCCAGCAGCGTGTGGGGCAGCGATAGTGAAAAACTGTTTTTT. Translation: CASSVWGSDSEKLFF.

This clonotype was seen only a few times. This chain connects TRBV4-3 to TRBJ2-3; 7 bases fit TRBD1. V lost 3 bases, J lost 5 bases, and 8 bases stayed unmatched. The length of the CDR3 is 15 residues. CDR1 and CDR2 (germline): LGHNA, YSLEER. CDR3 in amino acids: CASSHTTGLGDTQYF. The DNA of the CDR3 is TGCGCCAGCAGCCACACGACAGGGTTGGGAGATACGCAGTATTTT.

The chain employs TRBV4-2 and TRBJ1-5; D gene ambiguous. The germline gives CDR1 LGHNA, CDR2 YNFKEQ. The CDR3 extends over 16 amino acids. Trimming cost V 1 base and J 0 bases, with 10 bases left between them. The CDR3 is CASSQGPSYSNQPQHF. DNA of the CDR3: TGTGCCAGCAGCCAAGGTCCCAGTTATAGCAATCAGCCCCAGCATTTT.

Ten or more counts support this clonotype. The chain joins TRBV7-2 to TRBJ2-1; TRBD2 is a possible D gene (6 bases). This CDR3 comprises 14 residues. The germline V gene encodes CDR1 SGHTA and CDR2 FQGNSA. Trimming cost V 5 bases and J 8 bases, with 16 bases left between them. The CDR3 nucleotides are TGTGCCAGCAGCCCATCCCGGGGGTGGGATGAGCAGTTCTTC. Translated: CASSPSRGWDEQFF.

This clonotype appeared many times. This rearrangement joins TRBV11-2 to TRBJ1-5, with D tentatively TRBD1 (6 bases). Germline loops: CDR1 SGHAT, CDR2 FQNNGV. V dropped 2 bases and J dropped 3 bases, with 8 bases sitting between them. The CDR3 length is 14 residues. The DNA of the CDR3 is TGTGCCAGCAGCTTATCAGGGGTCAATCAGCCCCAGCATTTT. Translating gives CASSLSGVNQPQHF.

This clonotype was seen only a few times. The J gene is TRBJ2-1, the V gene TRBV9; perhaps TRBD1 as D (5 bases). This CDR3 is 17 amino acids long. V was shortened by 2 bases and J by 8 bases, with 23 bases between the two germline ends. The germline V gene encodes CDR1 SGDLS and CDR2 YYNGEE. CDR3: CASSVDSKLPDFHEQFF. CDR3 coding DNA: TGTGCCAGCAGCGTTGACAGCAAACTACCCGACTTCCATGAGCAGTTCTTC.

This clonotype was seen many times. The V and J genes are TRBV12-3 or TRBV12-4 and TRBJ2-3; 7 bases match TRBD2. The CDR3 totals 16 residues. V lost 5 bases and J lost 2; bases outside the gene matches: 10. The CDR3 DNA follows: TGTGCCAGCAGTCCATTGGCGGGGGTGTCCACAGATACGCAGTATTTT. It is translated as CASSPLAGVSTDTQYF.

The chain is built from TRBV12-3 or TRBV12-4 and TRBJ1-1; D unresolved. With 1 base removed from V and 7 bases from J, the gap between germline ends came to 7 bases. This CDR3 contains 12 residues. CDR3 sequence reads: CASSLVPHEAFF. The CDR3 DNA sequence: TGTGCCAGCAGTTTAGTGCCCCATGAAGCTTTCTTT.

This clonotype was detected a few times. The rearrangement uses TRBV18 and TRBJ1-1; D remains ambiguous. CDR1 and CDR2 (germline): KGHSH, LQKENI. V lost 2 bases to trimming and J lost 5 bases, with 6 bases between them. The CDR3 is 12 amino acids. CDR3 in amino acids: CASSPGRTEAFF. The CDR3 DNA reads as TGTGCCAGCTCACCAGGGCGTACTGAAGCTTTCTTT.